These 11 T cell receptor beta chains came from one sample sequenced in a study of blood T cell repertoires in COVID-19 (dated by TCRdb to 2020 to 2021). Receptor libraries were prepared by the immunoSEQ multiplex PCR assay. TCRdb took over this immuneACCESS table, retaining in-frame rearrangements with V and J assigned. Such tables are incomplete; in checked studies, under half of the missing clones stem from an unresolved V gene, and the remainder is unexplained. This sample holds about 230,000 clones; 70% to 85% were observed only once. The top ten constitute 1.8% of the sample. The source material was PBMCs or T cells enriched from blood (not recorded which). Receptors originate from a man aged 55 to 70 who had recovered from COVID-19.

This clone appeared a few times. The V and J genes are TRBV10-3 and TRBJ2-2; 7 nucleotides agree with TRBD1. This CDR3 is built from 15 residues. Germline loops: CDR1 ENHRY, CDR2 SYGVKD. The trim removed 0 bases at V and 4 bases at J, leaving 2 bases unmatched. This CDR3 reads CAISESAGGTGELFF. CDR3 nucleotide sequence: TGTGCCATCAGTGAGTCGGCAGGGGGCACCGGGGAGCTGTTTTTT.

This chain connects TRBV11-2 to TRBJ2-7, with D maybe TRBD1 (5 bases). The ends were cut back, 0 bases at V and 5 bases at J, with 5 bases in the middle. CDR1 and CDR2 from the germline V gene are SGHAT and FQNNGV. This CDR3 region has 12 residues. The CDR3 loop is CASSLDRDEQYF. The CDR3 bases are TGTGCCAGCAGCTTAGACAGGGACGAGCAGTACTTC.

The chain has TRBV10-3 and TRBJ2-7; 7 nucleotides agree with TRBD1. The CDR3 sequence is 14 residues long. Germline CDR1 is ENHRY and CDR2 is SYGVKD. V lost 4 bases, J lost 1 base, and 4 bases stayed unmatched. Here the CDR3 DNA reads TGTGCCATCAGTGTCGAACAGGGGTCCTACGAGCAGTACTTC. Protein sequence: CAISVEQGSYEQYF.

This clone came up once. J is TRBJ1-2 and V is TRBV3-1 (or the pseudogene TRBV3-2); D gene ambiguous. This CDR3 has 13 amino acids. V lost 1 base and J lost 8, with 11 bases in between. Germline CDR1 is LGHDT and CDR2 is YNNKEL (reference sequence). CDR3 sequence (DNA): TGTGCCAGCAGCCAAGTAGGCGGGAGGGGCTACACCTTC. It translates to CASSQVGGRGYTF.

This clone was seen once. The chain is built from TRBV7-8 and TRBJ2-3; TRBD1 aligns across 10 bases. CDR1 and CDR2 from the germline V gene are SGHVS and FQNEAQ. Trimming cost V 5 bases and J 1 base; bases outside gene matches: 3. The CDR3 consists of 15 residues. DNA for the CDR3: TGTGCCAGCAGCAGGGACAGGGGCCGCACAGATACGCAGTATTTT. Translated: CASSRDRGRTDTQYF.

This chain uses TRBV7-2 with TRBJ1-2, with 7 bases identical to TRBD1. CDR1 and CDR2 from the germline V gene are SGHTA and FQGNSA. V lost 5 bases, J lost 3 bases, and 6 bases stayed unmatched. The CDR3 has 14 residues. The CDR3 DNA follows: TGTGCCAGCAGCCCTTCGGGACAGTACTATGGCTACACCTTC. Translated, it gives CASSPSGQYYGYTF.

The rearrangement joins TRBV12-3 or TRBV12-4 to TRBJ1-2; no reliable D call. V was shortened by 6 bases and J by 7 bases, with 9 bases between the two germline ends. CDR3 size: 11 residues. This CDR3 is CASSSLLGYTF. DNA of the CDR3: TGTGCCAGCAGCTCACTACTTGGCTACACCTTC.

This rearrangement joins TRBV7-2 to TRBJ2-1; 7 positions match TRBD2. The CDR3 is 17 amino acids. In germline, CDR1 is SGHTA, CDR2 FQGNSA. J gave up 0 bases and V 1 base, and 6 bases lay outside the gene matches. The CDR3 spells CASSLGAGVRSYNEQFF. The CDR3, as DNA: TGTGCCAGCAGCTTAGGGGCGGGGGTTCGCTCCTACAATGAGCAGTTCTTC. Supplemented by reference TRBV7-2 and TRBJ2-1, the full variable domain reads GAGVSQSPSNKVTEKGKDVELRCDPISGHTALYWYRQSLGQGLEFLIYFQGNSAPDKSGLPSDRFSAERTGGSVSTLTIQRTQQEDSAVYLCASSLGAGVRSYNEQFFGPGTRLTVL.

This clone was detected a few times. The genes are TRBV4-3 and TRBJ2-2; 7 bases map to TRBD2. The CDR3 runs 16 residues. V dropped 0 bases and J dropped 4; count of bases not matched to a gene: 5. The V gene's germline CDR1 is LGHNA and CDR2 YSLEER. CDR3 sequence (DNA): TGCGCCAGCAGCCAAGAATGGCTAGCGGCCACCGGGGAGCTGTTTTTT. This codes for CASSQEWLAATGELFF.

The rearrangement joins TRBV29-1 to TRBJ1-5; D unresolved. The V and J ends lost 4 bases and 9 bases respectively, with 13 bases between them. Per germline, CDR1 SQVTM and CDR2 ANQGSEA. CDR3 length: 12 amino acids. CDR3 sequence (DNA): TGCAGCGTTGTGACGGGTGGAGGGCCCCAGCATTTT. Encoded protein: CSVVTGGGPQHF. Filled out from reference TRBV29-1 and TRBJ1-5, the complete variable domain reads SAVISQKPSRDICQRGTSLTIQCQVDSQVTMMFWYRQQPGQSLTLIATANQGSEATYESGFVIDKFPISRPNLTFSTLTVSNMSPEDSSIYLCSVVTGGGPQHFGDGTRLSIL.

This sequence joins TRBV30 and TRBJ1-6; TRBD1 agrees at 7 bases. Trimming took 3 bases from V and 7 from J; bases not matched to a gene: 9. The CDR3 has 15 residues. Germline V gene lookup returns CDR1 GTSNPN and CDR2 SVGIG (reference sequence). CDR3 nucleotides: TGTGCCTGGAGCATTGGGACAGCAGGAAATTCACCCCTCCACTTT. This codes for CAWSIGTAGNSPLHF.